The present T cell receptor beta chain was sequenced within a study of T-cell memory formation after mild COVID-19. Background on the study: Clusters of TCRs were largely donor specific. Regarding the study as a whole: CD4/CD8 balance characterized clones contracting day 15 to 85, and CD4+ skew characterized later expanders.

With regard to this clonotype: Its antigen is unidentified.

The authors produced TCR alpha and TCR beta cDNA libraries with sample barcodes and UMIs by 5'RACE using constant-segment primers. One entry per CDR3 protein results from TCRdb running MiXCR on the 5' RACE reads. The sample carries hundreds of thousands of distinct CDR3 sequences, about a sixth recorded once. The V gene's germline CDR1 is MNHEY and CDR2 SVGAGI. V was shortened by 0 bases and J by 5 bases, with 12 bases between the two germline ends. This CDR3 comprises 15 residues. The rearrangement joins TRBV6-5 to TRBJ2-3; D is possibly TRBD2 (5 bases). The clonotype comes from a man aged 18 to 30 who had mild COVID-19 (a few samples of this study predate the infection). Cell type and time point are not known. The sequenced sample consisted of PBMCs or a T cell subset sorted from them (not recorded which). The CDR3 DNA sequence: TGTGCCAGCAGTTACTCCCAGGTTGGAGGAGATACGCAGTATTTT. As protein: CASSYSQVGGDTQYF.